Shown below are 13 T cell receptor beta chains from a single sample sequenced in a study of blood T cells in healthy people across ages (dated by TCRdb to about 2015). The library was prepared using 5' RACE. These reads were obtained on an Illumina HiSeq 2500. A second PCR of about 7 to 12 cycles was performed with a sample-barcoded 5' primer and a J-beta primer mix. Clones were called with MiXCR by TCRdb after fastp trimmed the public reads at Q25, and only in-frame beta chains were retained. One record per CDR3 amino acid sequence lists the most common genes and DNA. This sample lists 600,000 or so distinct CDR3 sequences; around 21% were detected once. Around 3.4% of the sample belongs to the ten largest clones. The sequenced material came from blood. All receptors derive from a man between 65 and 85 years old in good health.

The chain uses TRBV6-1 and TRBJ2-3; TRBD1 agrees at 11 bases. The CDR3 has 15 residues. V trimming: 6 bases; J trimming: 6 bases; junction bases outside the gene matches: 8. Germline V gene lookup returns CDR1 MNHNS and CDR2 SASEGT. The CDR3, as DNA: TGTGCCAGCAGAACTTCGGGACAGGGGGTTGATACGCAGTATTTT. Its translation is CASRTSGQGVDTQYF.

At least ten counts were recorded for this clonotype. This chain connects TRBV20-1 to TRBJ1-6; 10 bases fit TRBD1. The V gene's germline CDR1 is DFQATT and CDR2 SNEGSKA (reference sequence). This CDR3 has 15 amino acids. After removal of 7 bases from V and 6 bases from J, the junction contained 9 bases not matched to a gene. In nucleotides, the CDR3 is TGCAGTGGGCGAGGACAGGGGGGCGGTAATTCACCCCTCCACTTT. Its translation: CSGRGQGGGNSPLHF.

On this clonotype itself: Germline and junction disagree at one end, which may indicate a read error. This chain joins TRBV5-1 and TRBJ2-6, with D perhaps matching TRBD1 (5 bases). Germline CDR1 is SGHRS and CDR2 is YFSETQ. The CDR3 length is 15 residues. CDR3 in amino acids: CASSDDRAGANVLTF. The CDR3 coding sequence is TGCGCCAGCAGCGACGACCGGGCTGGGGCCAACGTCCTGACCTTC. Filled out from reference TRBV5-1 and TRBJ2-6, the complete variable domain reads KAGVTQTPRYLIKTRGQQVTLSCSPISGHRSVSWYQQTPGQGLQFLFEYFSETQRNKGNFPGRFSGRQFSNSRSEMNVSTLELGDSALYLCASSDDRAGANVLTFGAGSRLTVL.

The gene calls are TRBV20-1 and TRBJ1-1; weak D call: TRBD1 (6 bases). Trimming removed 6 bases from V and 8 bases from J, with 10 bases in between. CDR1 is DFQATT and CDR2 is SNEGSKA in the germline V gene (reference sequence). The CDR3 covers 10 residues. CDR3 DNA sequence: TGCAGTGCCAGGGGTGGGGAAGCTTTCTTT. Amino acid sequence: CSARGGEAFF.

The rearrangement uses TRBV11-2 and TRBJ2-5; 15 bases fit TRBD2. The J call may be mistaken, given a closer DNA end match to TRBJ2-1. The CDR3 consists of 14 residues. Germline loops: CDR1 SGHAT, CDR2 FQNNGV. The CDR3 DNA reads as TGTGCCAGCAGCGGGACTAGCGGGGGGAATGAGCAGTTCTTC. This sequence encodes CASSGTSGGNEQFF.

This clonotype was seen only a few times. Germline is not matched at one junction end, which may reflect a read error. The chain combines TRBV10-3 with TRBJ1-3; no reliable D call. The CDR3 totals 14 residues. CDR1 is ENHRY, CDR2 SYGVKD, per germline. The CDR3 bases are TGTGCCATCAGTGAAGTGACGACTGGAAACACCGTATATTTT. It specifies CAISEVTTGNTVYF.

This clonotype was detected only a few times. One junction end does not reproduce the germline sequence, and a read error may be involved. This chain's CDR3 is CASSLNIARERYF. In DNA form, the CDR3 reads TGTGCCAGCAGTTTAAACATCGCTCGAGAGCGGTACTTC. This chain uses TRBV12-3 or TRBV12-4 with TRBJ2-7; D gene unclear. The CDR3 has 13 amino acids.

This clonotype was picked up many times. DNA of the CDR3: TGCAGTGCTAGTAGCGCTATGACGGGAGGAGAGACCCAGTACTTC. Translated, it gives CSASSAMTGGETQYF. The gene calls are TRBV20-1 and TRBJ2-5; 7 bases map to TRBD2. The V gene's germline CDR1 is DFQATT and CDR2 SNEGSKA (reference sequence). The length of the CDR3 is 15 residues. V lost 3 bases and J lost 4; bases outside the gene matches: 11.

This clonotype was seen repeatedly, ten times or more. The rearrangement uses TRBV20-1 and TRBJ2-5, with D perhaps TRBD1 (6 bases). The CDR3 consists of 11 residues. CDR1 and CDR2 (germline): DFQATT, SNEGSKA (reference sequence). V was cut by 7 bases and J by 5 bases, with 11 bases left in between. CDR3 amino acids: CSVARGETQYF. CDR3 bases: TGCAGTGTAGCCAGGGGCGAGACCCAGTACTTC.

The chain employs TRBV9 and TRBJ2-5; possible D gene TRBD1, 5 bases. This CDR3 is 15 amino acids long. The V gene's germline CDR1 is SGDLS and CDR2 YYNGEE. With 0 bases removed from V and 7 bases from J, the gap between germline ends came to 16 bases. The CDR3 is CASSVGAGPDVTQYF. Written as DNA, the CDR3 is TGTGCCAGCAGCGTAGGGGCAGGGCCGGACGTGACCCAGTACTTC.

There are a few counts of this clonotype. The chain couples TRBV15 to TRBJ2-3; 9 bases map to TRBD1. Looked up from germline, CDR1 is LNHNV and CDR2 is YYDKDF (reference sequence). After removal of 0 bases from V and 7 bases from J, the junction contained 8 bases not matched to a gene. The CDR3 runs to 16 residues. The CDR3 here is CATSRDFGQGRNTQYF. The CDR3 DNA sequence: TGTGCCACCAGCAGAGATTTCGGACAGGGGAGGAATACGCAGTATTTT.

For the CDR3, the DNA is TGTGCCAGCAGCCCCTCGGGGGGGTTCTATGGCTACACCTTC. It encodes CASSPSGGFYGYTF. This rearrangement joins TRBV11-2 to TRBJ1-2; maybe TRBD1 (5 bases). Germline V CDR1 and CDR2: SGHAT, FQNNGV. This CDR3 comprises 14 residues. Trimming removed 5 bases at V and 4 bases at J, with 14 bases between.

The table lists this clonotype with many counts. The V and J genes are TRBV24-1 and TRBJ2-1; D gene ambiguous. The length of the CDR3 is 13 residues. Trimming stripped 3 bases from V and 3 bases from J, with 5 bases between. CDR1 and CDR2 (germline): KGHDR, SFDVKD. The CDR3 reads CATSDNSYNEQFF. CDR3 DNA sequence: TGTGCCACCAGTGATAACAGCTACAATGAGCAGTTCTTC.